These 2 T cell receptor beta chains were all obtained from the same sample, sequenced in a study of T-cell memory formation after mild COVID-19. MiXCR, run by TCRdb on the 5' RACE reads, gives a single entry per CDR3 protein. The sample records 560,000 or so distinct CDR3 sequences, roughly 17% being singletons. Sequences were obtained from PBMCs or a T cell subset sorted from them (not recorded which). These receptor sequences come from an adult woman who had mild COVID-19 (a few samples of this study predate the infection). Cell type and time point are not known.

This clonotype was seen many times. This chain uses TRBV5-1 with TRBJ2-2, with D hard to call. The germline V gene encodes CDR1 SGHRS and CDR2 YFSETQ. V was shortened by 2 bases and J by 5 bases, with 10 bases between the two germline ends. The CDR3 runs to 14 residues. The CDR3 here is CASSLRVSTGELFF. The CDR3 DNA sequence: TGCGCCAGCAGCTTACGAGTTTCAACCGGGGAGCTGTTTTTT.

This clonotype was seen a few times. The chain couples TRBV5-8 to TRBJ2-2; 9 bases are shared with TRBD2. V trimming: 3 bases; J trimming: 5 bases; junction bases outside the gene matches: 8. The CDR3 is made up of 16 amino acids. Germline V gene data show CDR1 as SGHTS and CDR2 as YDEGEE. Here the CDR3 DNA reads TGTGCCAGCAGCTGGAGGGCCCTAGCGGGGACCGGGGAGCTGTTTTTT. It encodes CASSWRALAGTGELFF.